The TCR beta chain described here comes from a study of blood T cell repertoires in COVID-19. About the study: Whether acute or convalescent, the COVID-19 samples came from the United States, Italy and Spain.

V lost 2 bases, J lost 4 bases, and 5 bases stayed unmatched. This CDR3 is 16 amino acids long. Germline V gives CDR1 SGHRS, CDR2 YFSETQ. The authors' processing: For nucleated cells, counts were estimated from reference gene primer amplification. The protocol was immunoSEQ multiplex PCR, while the TCRdb copy is restricted to in-frame clones and leaves out a portion. V, J and clone size derive from that table, while D and trimming were established from the DNA sequence. The data hold around 30,000 clones, with roughly nine tenths observed a single time. Material for sequencing was peripheral blood. The chain uses TRBV5-1 and TRBJ2-3; 12 bases are a match to TRBD2. The sequence was collected from a man in his forties or fifties with active or convalescent COVID-19. The CDR3 loop is CASSFLAGGPADTQYF. The CDR3 DNA sequence: TGCGCCAGCAGCTTTCTAGCGGGAGGGCCCGCAGATACGCAGTATTTT.